Listed below are T cell receptor beta chains from one sample, sequenced in a study of CDR3 diversity in severe acne. TCRdb re-called the PCR reads through MiXCR, storing one row per CDR3 protein. Of some 84,000 distinct CDR3 sequences listed, 50% to 65% are singletons. Sequencing input: blood. The source of these receptors is a male donor in good health, without acne. Each CDR3 is given with its conserved first and last residue. A D gene is named only where the DNA matches it firmly. Clone size is shown for a subset of rows, as once, few, many or a class of expanded clone.

V gene: TRBV6-1
D gene: TRBD1
clone size: .
J gene: TRBJ1-2
CDR3 protein: CASRDGTGGGFRGYTF
CDR3 DNA: TGTGCCAGCAGGGACGGGACAGGGGGCGGATTTCGCGGCTACACCTTC

V gene: TRBV24-1
D gene: .
clone size: medium-sized
J gene: TRBJ2-3
CDR3 protein: CATSEAGPAPVDTQYF
CDR3 DNA: TGTGCCACCAGTGAAGCAGGCCCCGCGCCTGTAGATACGCAGTATTTT

V gene: TRBV2
D gene: .
clone size: few
J gene: TRBJ2-7
CDR3 protein: CASSVGTAGEQYF
CDR3 DNA: TGTGCCAGCAGTGTAGGGACCGCGGGCGAGCAGTACTTC

V gene: TRBV9
D gene: .
clone size: many
J gene: TRBJ1-2
CDR3 protein: CASSPGGIGYGYTF
CDR3 DNA: TGTGCCAGCAGCCCCGGTGGGATCGGCTATGGCTACACCTTC

V gene: TRBV12-3/TRBV12-4
D gene: .
clone size: .
J gene: TRBJ1-1
CDR3 protein: CASSLLSGVNTEAFF
CDR3 DNA: TGTGCCAGCAGTTTACTTTCTGGGGTGAACACTGAAGCTTTCTTT

V gene: TRBV24-1
D gene: .
clone size: .
J gene: TRBJ1-1
CDR3 protein: CATSDGQVATEAFF
CDR3 DNA: TGTGCCACCAGTGATGGGCAGGTCGCGACTGAAGCTTTCTTT

V gene: TRBV28
D gene: TRBD1
clone size: many
J gene: TRBJ1-1
CDR3 protein: CASRKQGTYTEAFF
CDR3 DNA: TGTGCCAGCAGGAAACAGGGGACTTACACTGAAGCTTTCTTT

V gene: TRBV5-1
D gene: TRBD2
clone size: .
J gene: TRBJ2-5
CDR3 protein: CASSFGLAGGTQYF
CDR3 DNA: TGCGCCAGCAGCTTCGGGCTAGCGGGCGGAACCCAGTACTTC

V gene: TRBV24-1
D gene: TRBD1
clone size: .
J gene: TRBJ2-3
CDR3 protein: CATSDPDRGREDTQYF
CDR3 DNA: TGTGCCACCAGTGACCCTGACAGGGGGCGTGAAGATACGCAGTATTTT

V gene: TRBV4-1
D gene: TRBD2
clone size: .
J gene: TRBJ2-5
CDR3 protein: CASSASGAPQETQYF
CDR3 DNA: TGCGCCAGCAGCGCTAGCGGGGCTCCCCAAGAGACCCAGTACTTC

V gene: TRBV20-1
D gene: .
clone size: .
J gene: TRBJ1-5
CDR3 protein: CSAPLQNDNEKLFFGSGTQHF
CDR3 DNA: .

V gene: TRBV28
D gene: .
clone size: many
J gene: TRBJ1-1
CDR3 protein: CASRLPEVNTEAFF
CDR3 DNA: TGTGCCAGCAGATTACCCGAAGTGAACACTGAAGCTTTCTTT

V gene: TRBV2
D gene: TRBD2
clone size: .
J gene: TRBJ2-1
CDR3 protein: CASRDLAGGYNEQFF
CDR3 DNA: TGTGCCAGCAGAGATTTAGCGGGGGGTTACAATGAGCAGTTCTTC

V gene: TRBV2
D gene: .
clone size: .
J gene: TRBJ2-2
CDR3 protein: CASSVSGAGSTGELFF
CDR3 DNA: TGTGCCAGCAGTGTCTCGGGGGCTGGGAGTACCGGGGAGCTGTTTTTT

V gene: TRBV7-8
D gene: TRBD1
clone size: many
J gene: TRBJ1-1
CDR3 protein: CASSPRTGNTEAFF
CDR3 DNA: TGTGCCAGCAGCCCACGGACAGGGAACACTGAAGCTTTCTTT

V gene: TRBV5-4
D gene: .
clone size: few
J gene: TRBJ1-2
CDR3 protein: CASSYNRDYGYTF
CDR3 DNA: TGTGCCAGCAGTTACAACAGGGACTATGGCTACACCTTC

V gene: TRBV27
D gene: TRBD1
clone size: .
J gene: TRBJ2-2
CDR3 protein: CASSSGQSLMNTGELFF
CDR3 DNA: TGTGCCAGCAGTTCGGGACAGAGCCTCATGAACACCGGGGAGCTGTTTTTT

V gene: TRBV24-1
D gene: TRBD2
clone size: .
J gene: TRBJ2-5
CDR3 protein: CATSDLWGSGRQETQYF
CDR3 DNA: TGTGCCACCAGTGATTTGTGGGGTAGCGGGAGGCAAGAGACCCAGTACTTC

V gene: TRBV28
D gene: .
clone size: few
J gene: TRBJ1-1
CDR3 protein: CASSPDSEAFF
CDR3 DNA: TGTGCCAGCAGTCCCGACAGTGAAGCTTTCTTT

V gene: TRBV20-1
D gene: .
clone size: .
J gene: TRBJ2-3
CDR3 protein: CSARDAGLTDTQYF
CDR3 DNA: TGCAGTGCTAGAGACGCGGGACTCACAGATACGCAGTATTTT

V gene: TRBV12-3/TRBV12-4
D gene: .
clone size: .
J gene: TRBJ2-5
CDR3 protein: CASSAGRGRKETQYF
CDR3 DNA: TGTGCCAGCAGCGCCGGACGGGGACGAAAAGAGACCCAGTACTTC

V gene: TRBV2
D gene: TRBD1
clone size: .
J gene: TRBJ1-2
CDR3 protein: CASSSTDRGCGYTF
CDR3 DNA: TGTGCCAGCAGTTCCACGGACAGGGGCTGTGGCTACACCTTC

V gene: TRBV6-5
D gene: .
clone size: .
J gene: TRBJ2-2
CDR3 protein: CASSQGIDEQYFGELFF
CDR3 DNA: .

V gene: TRBV4-1
D gene: TRBD1
clone size: .
J gene: TRBJ2-2
CDR3 protein: CVSSQETTGWELFF
CDR3 DNA: TGCGTCAGCAGCCAAGAAACGACAGGGTGGGAGCTGTTTTTT

V gene: TRBV10-3
D gene: TRBD2
clone size: once
J gene: TRBJ2-7
CDR3 protein: CASGRSGSGGYEQYF
CDR3 DNA: TGTGCCAGCGGCCGAAGTGGAAGCGGGGGGTACGAGCAGTACTTC

V gene: TRBV2
D gene: TRBD1
clone size: few
J gene: TRBJ1-4
CDR3 protein: CASSEDVGQGPNEKLFF
CDR3 DNA: TGTGCCAGCAGTGAAGACGTAGGACAGGGGCCTAATGAAAAACTGTTTTTT

V gene: TRBV19
D gene: TRBD1
clone size: .
J gene: TRBJ1-3
CDR3 protein: CASSIGQGFGNTIYF
CDR3 DNA: TGTGCCAGTAGTATCGGACAGGGGTTTGGAAACACCATATATTTT

V gene: TRBV29-1
D gene: .
clone size: .
J gene: TRBJ1-1
CDR3 protein: CSAGPRDGTILEAFF
CDR3 DNA: TGCAGCGCTGGCCCCCGGGATGGGACTATACTTGAAGCTTTCTTT

V gene: TRBV5-4
D gene: TRBD1
clone size: .
J gene: TRBJ1-1
CDR3 protein: CASSADRGHGTEAFF
CDR3 DNA: TGTGCCAGCAGCGCTGACAGGGGGCATGGCACTGAAGCTTTCTTT

V gene: TRBV29-1
D gene: TRBD1
clone size: .
J gene: TRBJ1-2
CDR3 protein: CSVESTGGIYGYTF
CDR3 DNA: TGCAGCGTTGAGTCTACAGGGGGTATCTATGGCTACACCTTC

V gene: TRBV20-1
D gene: .
clone size: .
J gene: TRBJ2-5
CDR3 protein: CSASTGRNYGYTFGSGTQYF
CDR3 DNA: .

V gene: TRBV6-5
D gene: TRBD1
clone size: .
J gene: TRBJ1-1
CDR3 protein: CASSYPGQGARTEAFF
CDR3 DNA: TGTGCCAGCAGTTACCCGGGACAGGGGGCGCGGACTGAAGCTTTCTTT

V gene: TRBV6-6
D gene: .
clone size: once
J gene: TRBJ2-7
CDR3 protein: CASGGALGGQDYEQYF
CDR3 DNA: TGTGCCAGCGGCGGGGCGCTCGGTGGGCAAGACTACGAGCAGTACTTC

V gene: TRBV7-9
D gene: .
clone size: .
J gene: TRBJ2-1
CDR3 protein: CASSSEQYREQFF
CDR3 DNA: TGTGCCAGCAGCAGTGAGCAGTACAGGGAGCAGTTCTTC

V gene: TRBV10-3
D gene: .
clone size: .
J gene: TRBJ2-7
CDR3 protein: CAISESVEQRQYF
CDR3 DNA: TGTGCCATCAGTGAGTCGGTCGAGCAGAGGCAGTATTTC

V gene: TRBV6-6
D gene: .
clone size: many
J gene: TRBJ1-1
CDR3 protein: CASTYGANTEAFF
CDR3 DNA: TGTGCCAGCACCTACGGGGCGAACACTGAAGCTTTCTTT

V gene: TRBV2
D gene: TRBD1
clone size: few
J gene: TRBJ2-7
CDR3 protein: CASRFGGTGTYEQYF
CDR3 DNA: TGTGCCAGCAGGTTTGGGGGGACAGGAACCTACGAGCAGTACTTC

V gene: TRBV2
D gene: TRBD2
clone size: once
J gene: TRBJ2-3
CDR3 protein: CASSRTRSGTDTQYF
CDR3 DNA: TGTGCCAGCAGCCGGACTAGGAGTGGCACAGATACGCAGTATTTT

V gene: TRBV30
D gene: .
clone size: .
J gene: TRBJ2-3
CDR3 protein: CASSRGATDTQYF
CDR3 DNA: TGTGCCAGCAGCCGGGGGGCCACAGATACGCAGTATTTT

V gene: TRBV7-9
D gene: .
clone size: .
J gene: TRBJ1-4
CDR3 protein: CASSPRLAGQNEKLFF
CDR3 DNA: TGTGCCAGCAGCCCCAGACTAGCGGGACAAAATGAAAAACTGTTTTTT